These 18 T cell receptor beta chains came from one sample sequenced in a study of blood T cell repertoires in COVID-19. Using immunoSEQ multiplex PCR, the repertoire was profiled, and TCRdb retains in-frame clones only, with some absent. Among some 260,000 clones listed, more than 85% were seen once. Material: PBMCs or T cells enriched from blood (not recorded which). The origin of the receptors is a man in his forties or fifties who had recovered from COVID-19.

Written as DNA, the CDR3 is TGTGCCAGCAGTGAAGCTTCATCAAACACTGAAGCTTTCTTT. Amino acids: CASSEASSNTEAFF. The chain recombines TRBV7-3 with TRBJ1-1; D unclear. The CDR3 is made up of 14 amino acids. Between the trimmed V and J ends, which lost 6 bases and 2 bases, there was a span of 13 bases. Germline V gene lookup returns CDR1 SGHTA and CDR2 FQGTGA.

The rearrangement uses TRBV6-6 and TRBJ2-2; D not resolved. Trimming cost V 0 bases and J 2 bases, with 10 bases left between them. The CDR3 is 16 residues long. The germline V gene encodes CDR1 MNHNY and CDR2 SVGAGI (reference sequence). The CDR3: CASSYSLRVNTGELFF. DNA for the CDR3: TGTGCCAGCAGTTACTCCCTCCGGGTAAACACCGGGGAGCTGTTTTTT.

The rearrangement uses TRBV15 and TRBJ1-4; 7 bases fit TRBD1. The CDR3 consists of 17 residues. Germline V lookup: CDR1 LNHNV, CDR2 YYDKDF (reference sequence). Trimming removed 3 bases from V and 0 bases from J; junction bases left unmatched: 7. CDR3: CATSREGQVATNEKLFF. The DNA of the CDR3 is TGTGCCACCAGCAGGGAAGGACAGGTGGCAACTAATGAAAAACTGTTTTTT.

This clone came up once. V gene TRBV15 combines with J gene TRBJ1-2; 11 bases fit TRBD1. Germline CDR1 is LNHNV and CDR2 is YYDKDF (reference sequence). This CDR3 region has 15 residues. Trimming cost V 0 bases and J 8 bases; bases outside gene matches: 5. CDR3 coding DNA: TGTGCCACCAGCAGAGACGGACAGGGGGCGCGAGGCTACACCTTC. Encoded protein: CATSRDGQGARGYTF.

V usage is TRBV27 and J usage is TRBJ1-6, with no clear D. CDR1 and CDR2 from the germline V gene are MNHEY and SMNVEV (reference sequence). This CDR3 is 15 amino acids long. Trimming removed 2 bases from V and 4 bases from J, with 9 bases in between. The CDR3 loop reads CASSLGQAYNSPLHF. The CDR3 region has the DNA TGTGCCAGCAGTTTAGGGCAGGCTTATAATTCACCCCTCCACTTT.

The J gene is TRBJ2-5, the V gene TRBV28, with D perhaps TRBD2 (5 bases). The CDR3 is 15 amino acids. From germline, CDR1 is MDHEN and CDR2 SYDVKM. Trimming cost V 7 bases and J 1 base, with 16 bases left between them. The CDR3 loop is CASTGVPGSQETQYF. CDR3 coding DNA: TGTGCCAGCACTGGGGTCCCGGGGTCCCAAGAGACCCAGTACTTC.

The chain joins TRBV9 to TRBJ2-6; 11 bases agree with TRBD1. Germline loops: CDR1 SGDLS, CDR2 YYNGEE. Trimming took 1 base from V and 3 from J; bases not matched to a gene: 9. The CDR3 has 19 amino acids. Here the CDR3 reads CASSVSDRGLSGGANVLTF. CDR3 DNA sequence: TGTGCCAGCAGCGTATCGGACAGGGGGCTTTCGGGTGGGGCCAACGTCCTGACTTTC.

This chain connects TRBV19 to TRBJ2-7; tentative D call: TRBD1 (6 bases). Trimming removed 4 bases at V and 7 bases at J, with 17 bases between. Per germline, CDR1 LNHDA and CDR2 SQIVND (reference sequence). The CDR3 loop spans 14 amino acids. The CDR3 sequence: CASSNRVNLWEQYF. The DNA for the CDR3 is TGTGCCAGTAGTAACAGGGTGAACTTGTGGGAGCAGTACTTC.

This chain uses TRBV7-3 with TRBJ2-2; 11 bases line up with TRBD1. The CDR3 extends over 17 amino acids. Germline-derived CDR1 and CDR2 are SGHTA and FQGTGA. The trim removed 4 bases at V and 7 bases at J, leaving 11 bases unmatched. The DNA for the CDR3 is TGTGCCAGCAGCTCCATCGTCGGGACAGGGGGAGGCGGGGAGCTGTTTTTT. It yields the protein CASSSIVGTGGGGELFF.

The rearrangement links TRBV19 to TRBJ1-4; the D is unclear. CDR3 length equals 13 residues. Germline V lookup: CDR1 LNHDA, CDR2 SQIVND (reference sequence). V dropped 5 bases and J dropped 5 bases, with 9 bases sitting between them. The CDR3 spells CASSSGPNEKLFF. For the CDR3, the DNA is TGTGCCAGTAGTTCAGGCCCAAATGAAAAACTGTTTTTT.

This sequence joins TRBV5-1 and TRBJ2-2; D unclear. The CDR3 contains 16 residues. Trimming pared 2 bases from V and 0 bases from J, leaving 11 bases between. CDR1 is SGHRS and CDR2 is YFSETQ in the germline V gene. CDR3 nucleotide sequence: TGCGCCAGCAGCTTTAATTCGAGGACGAACACCGGGGAGCTGTTTTTT. It encodes CASSFNSRTNTGELFF.

The V and J genes are TRBV28 and TRBJ2-1; 14 bases agree with TRBD2. CDR3 length: 17 amino acids. Germline values: CDR1 MDHEN, CDR2 SYDVKM. V shed 6 bases, J shed 9 bases, and the junction held 13 bases outside the gene matches. CDR3 in amino acids: CASRSYEGLAGAGEQFF. The CDR3 DNA reads as TGTGCCAGCAGGTCGTACGAGGGACTAGCGGGAGCGGGTGAGCAGTTCTTC.

Of note for this clone: Other DNA sequences within the sample encode an identical CDR3. This rearrangement joins TRBV28 to TRBJ1-3; 7 nucleotides agree with TRBD1. Trimming at V came to 6 bases and at J to 1 base, leaving 9 bases not matched to a gene. The CDR3 contains 16 residues. Per the germline V gene, CDR1 is MDHEN and CDR2 is SYDVKM. The CDR3 sequence: CASSPPTGRSGNTIYF. The CDR3 coding sequence is TGTGCCAGCAGCCCGCCGACAGGGCGGTCTGGAAACACCATATATTTT. The full variable domain, completed using reference TRBV28 and TRBJ1-3, is DVKVTQSSRYLVKRTGEKVFLECVQDMDHENMFWYRQDPGLGLRLIYFSYDVKMKEKGDIPEGYSVSREKKERFSLILESASTNQTSMYLCASSPPTGRSGNTIYFGEGSWLTVV.

The rearrangement links TRBV4-3 to TRBJ2-7, with 11 positions matching TRBD2. From germline, CDR1 is LGHNA and CDR2 YSLEER. The ends lost 3 bases at V and 2 bases at J; junction bases unmatched: 9. The CDR3 loop spans 17 amino acids. In DNA, the CDR3 is TGCGCCAGCAGCCACGACCTTCAGGGACTAGCGGCCTACGAGCAGTACTTC. It encodes CASSHDLQGLAAYEQYF.

The rearrangement links TRBV5-4 to TRBJ2-1; 9 nucleotides align to TRBD1. The CDR3 length is 17 residues. CDR1 is SGHNT and CDR2 is YYREEE in the germline V gene (reference sequence). With 4 bases clipped from V and 7 bases from J, the junction kept 15 bases outside the gene matches. The CDR3 coding sequence is TGTGCCAGCAGCCACTATGGGGGGACAGGGCCAGAGAATGAGCAGTTCTTC. It specifies CASSHYGGTGPENEQFF.

This rearrangement joins TRBV5-1 to TRBJ2-7, with 9 positions matching TRBD1. V was clipped by 3 bases and J by 2 bases; unmatched bases: 3. Germline CDR1 SGHRS, CDR2 YFSETQ. The CDR3 is 14 amino acids. This chain's CDR3 is CASSSTGGTYEQYF. CDR3 sequence (DNA): TGCGCCAGCAGCTCGACAGGGGGGACCTACGAGCAGTACTTC.

This clone has only one observation. The CDR3 DNA follows: TGTGCCAGCAGCTCTCGGACAGGGTACAATTCACCCCTCCACTTT. The encoded protein is CASSSRTGYNSPLHF. This chain links TRBV9 with TRBJ1-6; TRBD1 aligns across 8 bases. CDR3 length equals 15 residues. The V segment lost 4 bases and the J segment 7 bases; nucleotides outside the gene matches: 7. Germline CDR1 SGDLS, CDR2 YYNGEE.

The chain carries TRBV7-2 and TRBJ2-2; tentatively, D is TRBD2 (5 bases). The germline CDR1 and CDR2 sequences are SGHTA and FQGNSA. The V end lost 0 bases, the J end lost 4 bases, and 12 bases lay between the germline ends. This CDR3 spans 16 amino acids. For the CDR3, the DNA is TGTGCCAGCAGCTTAGCCAACCCGGGGATCACCGGGGAGCTGTTTTTT. Translated, it gives CASSLANPGITGELFF.